The 21 T cell receptor beta chains reported below all come from one sample, sequenced in a study of T cells in Graves' hyperthyroidism and ophthalmopathy. Researchers took RNA transcripts and amplified the TCR beta CDR3 regions from them. The TCR CDR3 first-round RT-PCR relied on the HTBI primer set. TCRdb reprocessed the multiplex PCR reads via MiXCR and lists one record per CDR3 protein. The sample contains about 410,000 distinct CDR3 sequences, about 15% of which appear only once. Sequencing used blood. These receptor sequences come from a man aged 18-30 years with Graves' ophthalmopathy.

This clonotype was seen repeatedly, ten times or more. This chain links TRBV29-1 with TRBJ1-2; D uncertain. V lost 5 bases to trimming and J lost 2 bases, with 12 bases between them. The CDR3 loop spans 13 amino acids. The V gene's germline CDR1 is SQVTM and CDR2 ANQGSEA. The CDR3 DNA is TGCAGCGTTACAAAGGACGGAAACTATGGCTACACCTTC. It is translated as CSVTKDGNYGYTF. Together with reference TRBV29-1 and TRBJ1-2, the CDR3 gives the full variable domain: SAVISQKPSRDICQRGTSLTIQCQVDSQVTMMFWYRQQPGQSLTLIATANQGSEATYESGFVIDKFPISRPNLTFSTLTVSNMSPEDSSIYLCSVTKDGNYGYTFGSGTRLTVV.

This clonotype was picked up many times. The chain uses TRBV7-9 and TRBJ1-4; a weak D match, TRBD1 (5 bases). The CDR3 spans 15 residues. Germline V gene data show CDR1 as SEHNR and CDR2 as FQNEAQ (reference sequence). The germline V and J ends were trimmed by 5 bases and 8 bases, with 18 bases remaining between them. The CDR3 here is CASSTAGRGDEKLFF. In nucleotides, the CDR3 is TGTGCCAGCAGCACGGCAGGGAGAGGAGACGAAAAACTGTTTTTT.

The rearrangement links TRBV30 to TRBJ1-1; D uncertain. V was cut by 8 bases and J by 3 bases, with 16 bases left in between. The V gene's germline CDR1 is GTSNPN and CDR2 SVGIG (reference sequence). CDR3 size: 13 residues. The CDR3 here is CASSILADTEAFF. The CDR3 nucleotides read TGTGCCAGTAGTATACTGGCGGACACTGAAGCTTTCTTT.

This clonotype was counted many times. This sequence joins TRBV11-2 and TRBJ2-7; 7 positions agree with TRBD2. The germline gives CDR1 SGHAT, CDR2 FQNNGV. V lost 8 bases, J lost 4 bases, and 2 bases stayed unmatched. The CDR3 contains 11 residues. This chain's CDR3 is CASFGGYEQYF. The DNA of the CDR3 is TGTGCCAGCTTCGGGGGGTACGAGCAGTACTTC.

This chain links TRBV24-1 with TRBJ2-3, with 8 positions matching TRBD1. Per the germline V gene, CDR1 is KGHDR and CDR2 is SFDVKD. CDR3 size: 15 residues. V was pared by 0 bases and J by 7 bases, with 5 bases of the junction left unmatched. CDR3 nucleotides: TGTGCCACCAGTGATTTGTCAGGGGGCGCACATACGCAGTATTTT. It encodes CATSDLSGGAHTQYF.

Ten or more counts support this clonotype. This chain links TRBV11-3 with TRBJ2-1, with 7 nucleotides matching TRBD2. V lost 1 base to trimming and J lost 5 bases; unmatched junction nucleotides: 8. In germline, CDR1 is SGHNT, CDR2 YENEEA. This CDR3 has 16 residues. CDR3 coding DNA: TGTGCCAGCAGCTTAGGAGCGGGATCAGAAAACAATGAGCAGTTCTTC. It yields the protein CASSLGAGSENNEQFF.

This clonotype came up many times. This rearrangement joins TRBV6-5 to TRBJ1-1; unclear D gene. With 0 bases removed from V and 0 bases from J, the gap between germline ends came to 17 bases. There are 18 residues in the CDR3. Germline CDR1 MNHEY, CDR2 SVGAGI. The CDR3 sequence is CASSYSSDGPLLNTEAFF. The CDR3 region has the DNA TGTGCCAGCAGTTACTCTTCAGACGGCCCCCTGCTGAACACTGAAGCTTTCTTT.

This clonotype was recorded many times. The rearrangement joins TRBV3-1 to TRBJ2-1; D gene ambiguous. V lost 7 bases and J 2 bases, leaving 9 bases between the germline ends. The CDR3 covers 13 residues. Germline V gene lookup returns CDR1 LGHDT and CDR2 YNNKEL (reference sequence). CDR3 protein: CASTLTPYNEQFF. CDR3 DNA sequence: TGTGCCAGCACCTTGACCCCCTACAATGAGCAGTTCTTC.

The sample holds a few counts of this clonotype. V usage is TRBV6-1 and J usage is TRBJ2-3, with D perhaps being TRBD1 or TRBD2 (5 bases each). Deletions cut 6 bases from V and 3 bases from J, with 7 bases between. The germline gives CDR1 MNHNS, CDR2 SASEGT. The CDR3 is 12 residues long. DNA for the CDR3: TGTGCCAGCAGGGGGACGACAGATACGCAGTATTTT. It is translated as CASRGTTDTQYF.

The V call is TRBV5-5, the J call TRBJ2-7, with TRBD1 matching over 7 bases. J lost 4 bases, V lost 2 bases, and 6 bases had no gene match. Germline CDR1 SGHKS, CDR2 YYEKEE (reference sequence). The CDR3 length is 14 residues. The CDR3 loop is CASSFGLQGYEQYF. For the CDR3, the DNA is TGTGCCAGCAGCTTCGGTCTACAGGGGTACGAGCAGTACTTC.

A single count supports this clonotype. It may be a read error: a sequence one base away is much more abundant. The V and J genes are TRBV16 and TRBJ1-1; 8 positions agree with TRBD1. Looked up from germline, CDR1 is KGHSY and CDR2 is FQNENV. The CDR3 covers 16 residues. The CDR3 DNA sequence: TGTGCCAGCAGCCAATCGCCGACAGGGGCTAACACTGGAGCTTTCTTT. It specifies CASSQSPTGANTGAFF.

Comments on this clonotype: The junction and the germline gene differ at one end; a read error may be behind it. This chain links TRBV18 with TRBJ2-1; 7 positions match TRBD2. The CDR3 length is 19 residues. CDR1 and CDR2 from the germline V gene are KGHSH and LQKENI. The DNA of the CDR3 is TGTGCCAGCTCACCAAAGAAGGGCGGGAGCCTAAGCTCCCACAATGAGCAGTTCTTC. This gives the protein CASSPKKGGSLSSHNEQFF.

In its sample, this clonotype was seen a few times. The chain links TRBV25-1 to TRBJ2-7; 7 nucleotides agree with TRBD1. The V segment lost 7 bases and the J segment 3 bases; nucleotides outside the gene matches: 12. Germline V lookup: CDR1 MGHDK, CDR2 SYGVNS. This CDR3 spans 15 amino acids. The CDR3 protein is CASTNPRTGFYEQYF. The CDR3 DNA follows: TGTGCCAGCACAAACCCGAGGACAGGCTTCTACGAGCAGTACTTC.

The rearrangement joins TRBV5-8 to TRBJ2-7; D call uncertain. This CDR3 contains 13 residues. Trimming left V 4 bases short and J 3 bases short, with 11 bases between. The germline gives CDR1 SGHTS, CDR2 YDEGEE. CDR3 nucleotide sequence: TGTGCCAGCAGCCTCCGGATGAGCTACGAGCAGTACTTC. Translated, it gives CASSLRMSYEQYF.

The rearrangement joins TRBV6-1 to TRBJ2-1, with D unresolved. Trimming removed 5 bases at V and 12 bases at J, with 17 bases between. The CDR3 loop spans 13 amino acids. CDR1 is MNHNS and CDR2 is SASEGT in the germline V gene. DNA of the CDR3: TGTGCCAGCAGTCCCCTGCCCGAAGGCGGGCAGTTCTTC. Amino acids: CASSPLPEGGQFF.

This chain joins TRBV18 and TRBJ2-2; 13 bases line up with TRBD2. This CDR3 is built from 15 residues. CDR1 and CDR2 (germline): KGHSH, LQKENI. After removal of 5 bases from V and 6 bases from J, the junction contained 3 bases not matched to a gene. CDR3 sequence reads: CASSRTSGSSGELFF. The DNA of the CDR3 is TGTGCCAGCTCAAGGACTAGCGGGAGTTCCGGGGAGCTGTTTTTT. Full variable domain (rest looked up from reference TRBV18 and TRBJ2-2): NAGVMQNPRHLVRRRGQEARLRCSPMKGHSHVYWYRQLPEEGLKFMVYLQKENIIDESGMPKERFSAEFPKEGPSILRIQQVVRGDSAAYFCASSRTSGSSGELFFGEGSRLTVL.

The table lists this clonotype with a few counts. The V call is TRBV10-3, the J call TRBJ1-1; tentative D call: TRBD1 (5 bases). Germline-derived CDR1 and CDR2 are ENHRY and SYGVKD. This CDR3 has 11 amino acids. The V and J ends lost 8 bases and 2 bases respectively, with 6 bases between them. CDR3 coding DNA: TGTGCCATCGGACAAAACACTGAAGCTTTCTTT. Protein: CAIGQNTEAFF.

This clonotype showed up many times. V gene TRBV12-3 or TRBV12-4 combines with J gene TRBJ1-2, with D perhaps matching TRBD1 (6 bases). The CDR3 extends over 14 amino acids. Trimming cost V 6 bases and J 6 bases, with 17 bases left between them. The CDR3 DNA is TGTGCCAGCAGGGACCTCAGGGGTATGGATGGCTACACCTTC. Translation: CASRDLRGMDGYTF.

At least ten counts were recorded for this clonotype. This rearrangement joins TRBV7-3 to TRBJ2-5; 8 positions agree with TRBD2. The germline V gene has CDR1 SGHTA and CDR2 FQGTGA. V shed 5 bases, J shed 5 bases, and the junction held 10 bases outside the gene matches. The CDR3 is 15 residues long. CDR3 DNA sequence: TGTGCCAGCAGCCCCGGGGGAGCGGGAGTGGAGACCCAGTACTTC. Translated, it gives CASSPGGAGVETQYF.

This clonotype has only a few counts. The chain couples TRBV13 to TRBJ1-1, with 10 bases identical to TRBD1. The CDR3 runs 14 residues. The V segment lost 4 bases and the J segment 5 bases; nucleotides outside the gene matches: 4. Per germline, CDR1 PRHDT and CDR2 FYEKMQ (reference sequence). CDR3 sequence reads: CASSSRTGGTEAFF. CDR3 nucleotide sequence: TGTGCCAGCAGCTCAAGGACAGGGGGAACTGAAGCTTTCTTT.

This clonotype was found many times. The chain links TRBV6-1 to TRBJ2-1; TRBD2 aligns across 7 bases. Germline V gives CDR1 MNHNS, CDR2 SASEGT. CDR3 length: 15 residues. V trimming: 6 bases; J trimming: 2 bases; junction bases outside the gene matches: 7. The CDR3 DNA reads as TGTGCCAGCAGATTAGCGGGTGGAGCCTACAATGAGCAGTTCTTC. Its protein product is CASRLAGGAYNEQFF.